Described below is a single T cell receptor beta chain sequence and its context. The antigen is not known. Its ends do not fully match the called genes, so a read error is possible. Profiling of TCR beta VDJ combinations and CDR3 sequences used genomic DNA as template. A single record per CDR3 protein comes from TCRdb applying MiXCR to the reads. The profile covers 150,000 to 200,000 distinct CDR3 sequences, with 48% appearing a single time and roughly 1.8% taken by the ten largest. Looked up from germline, CDR1 is LNHDA and CDR2 is SQIVND (reference sequence). The CDR3 sequence is 14 residues long. For sequencing, patients were chosen who had shown expansion of CD8+CD57+ cells by flow cytometry. Each patient had severe acquired aplastic anemia. The data were obtained in a study of CD8+CD57+ T cells in acquired aplastic anemia. Overall study: Yields of DNA that came from sorted CD4+ and CD8+ cells averaged 3.2 ug.

Findings and caveats of the study: About 30 CD8+ CDR3 sequences occurred in both the patients and the controls.

The clonotype was recovered from a human donor with aplastic anemia. Sequences were obtained from sorted CD4+, CD8+, or CD8+CD57+ T cells (not recorded which) from PBMCs. The rearrangement links TRBV19 to TRBJ2-7, with TRBD1 identical over 8 bases. In DNA form, the CDR3 reads TGTGCCAGTAGTCCGACAGGGGCTGGATACGAGCAGTACTTT. Translated: CASSPTGAGYEQYF.